These T cell receptor beta chains were read from a single sample in a study of OX40 agonist ivuxolimab in advanced cancers. Sequencing used immunoSEQ multiplex PCR; TCRdb keeps in-frame clones, though not all of them. The data show some 61,000 clones, over 80% seen once. The sample here was CD4+ or CD8+ T cells sorted from blood, taken in a trial of the OX40 agonist ivuxolimab. The receptors come from an adult with an advanced solid tumor such as melanoma, head and neck, liver or kidney cancer. CDR3s include the opening cysteine and the closing phenylalanine or tryptophan. The order of the fields is clone size, D gene, J gene, V gene, CDR3 DNA, CDR3 protein. D genes are given only for firm matches. Size is stated for part of the rows, as once, few or many counts, or as a class when the clone is expanded.

>.|TRBD2|TRBJ2-1|TRBV11-1
TGTGCCAGCAGCTCCGCGAGCGGGAGAGGGAACAATGAGCAGTTCTTC
CASSSASGRGNNEQFF
>.|TRBD1|TRBJ2-2|TRBV5-1
TGCGCCAGCAGCGCCGGGACAGTTACCGGGGAGCTGTTTTTT
CASSAGTVTGELFF
>once|TRBD2|TRBJ2-1|TRBV27
TGTGCCAGCAAACTAGCGTTGAGCTCCTACAATGAGCAGTTCTTC
CASKLALSSYNEQFF
>.|TRBD2|TRBJ2-7|TRBV7-8
TGTGCCAGCAGCTTCACTAGCGGGTCCTACGAGCAGTACTTC
CASSFTSGSYEQYF
>.|TRBD2|TRBJ2-1|TRBV5-1
TGCGCCAGCAGCTTGGGGACGGGAGGGGCCTACAATGAGCAGTTCTTC
CASSLGTGGAYNEQFF
>.|.|TRBJ2-6|TRBV30
TGTGCCCTAAACCGGGACTCTGGGGCCAACGTCCTGACTTTC
CALNRDSGANVLTF
>.|.|TRBJ1-6|TRBV29-1
TGCAGCGTACTCACAGGTCAAAATTCACCCCTCCACTTT
CSVLTGQNSPLHF
>.|.|TRBJ2-2|TRBV19
TGTGCCAGTAGCGCTCTCCTCAGGTGGGAAACCGGGGAGCTGTTTTTT
CASSALLRWETGELFF
>.|TRBD1|TRBJ2-1|TRBV5-1
TGCGCCAGCAGCTTCGCCGGGACAGGGGTGGATGAGCAGTTCTTC
CASSFAGTGVDEQFF
>.|TRBD1|TRBJ1-1|TRBV7-9
TGTGCCAGCAGCTTAGCTACAGGGGTGAACACTGAAGCTTTCTTT
CASSLATGVNTEAFF
>few|TRBD1|TRBJ1-2|TRBV7-2
TGTGCCAGCAGCCCCGGACAGGGGTCTGGCTACACCTTC
CASSPGQGSGYTF
>once|.|TRBJ2-7|TRBV2
TGTGCCAGCAGGGACAGCGGACTCCAGTACTTC
CASRDSGLQYF
>.|.|TRBJ1-4|TRBV11-2
TGTGCCAGCAGCCTCCGACAGAGTGCAACTAATGAAAAACTGTTTTTT
CASSLRQSATNEKLFF
>.|.|TRBJ2-7|TRBV27
TGTGCCAGCAGTTTACCCAGGGGCGAGCAGTACTTC
CASSLPRGEQYF
>.|TRBD2|TRBJ2-3|TRBV9
TGTGCCAGCAGCGTAGCTAGCGGGAACACAGATACGCAGTATTTT
CASSVASGNTDTQYF
>.|TRBD1|TRBJ1-4|TRBV9
TGTGCCAGCAGCGTGCGGGACAGGGGGCGGATGACTAATGAAAAACTGTTTTTT
CASSVRDRGRMTNEKLFF
>.|TRBD1|TRBJ2-7|TRBV11-2
TGTGCCAGCAGCCTACAGGGGTACTCCTACGAGCAGTACTTC
CASSLQGYSYEQYF
>.|.|TRBJ1-4|TRBV28
TGTGCCAGCAGTGCCATACTTGGACAGTACGAGGATGAAAAACTGTTTTTT
CASSAILGQYEDEKLFF
>once|.|TRBJ2-7|TRBV7-9
TGTGCCAGCAGCCCTAGGGAGGGGGGGATCACCTACGAGCAGTACTTC
CASSPREGGITYEQYF
>.|.|TRBJ2-1|TRBV6-4
TGTGCCAGCAGTACGACTAGTGCCGCTTACAATGAGCAGTTCTTC
CASSTTSAAYNEQFF
>.|TRBD1|TRBJ2-7|TRBV4-1
TGCGCCAGCAGCCCCAGGGGGCTGACTCATAGGTACTTC
CASSPRGLTHRYF
>.|TRBD1|TRBJ2-7|TRBV28
TGTGCCAGCACCCGGGGACAGGGTTTTGGCGAGCAGTACTTC
CASTRGQGFGEQYF
>.|.|TRBJ2-1|TRBV29-1
TGCAGCGTTACACAAGGGGGGTTTAGCAATGAGCAGTTCTTC
CSVTQGGFSNEQFF
>.|.|TRBJ2-2|TRBV7-6
TGTGCCAGCAGCTGGGACCAGGAATTTGGGGAGCTGTTTTTT
CASSWDQEFGELFF
>once|.|TRBJ2-1|TRBV7-7
TGTGCCAGCATCCATAGCAGCAATGAGCAGTTCTTC
CASIHSSNEQFF
>.|.|TRBJ2-3|TRBV7-6
TGTGCCAGCAGCTTAGTGGAAGAGGTCACAGATACGCAGTATTTT
CASSLVEEVTDTQYF
>medium-sized|TRBD1|TRBJ1-1|TRBV7-9
TGTGCCAGCAGCTTTGGACAGGGCGATGAAGCTTTCTTT
CASSFGQGDEAFF
>.|.|TRBJ2-7|TRBV18
TGTGCCAGCTCACCGCGGGCGGCAAGCTCCTACGAGCAGTACTTC
CASSPRAASSYEQYF
>.|.|TRBJ2-3|TRBV5-4
TGTGCCAGCAGCACTCGCACAGATACGCAGTATTTT
CASSTRTDTQYF
>few|TRBD1|TRBJ2-7|TRBV6-5
TGTGCCAGCAGTTACTCGACACAGGGGCGCGGCGAGCAGTACTTC
CASSYSTQGRGEQYF
>.|TRBD2|TRBJ2-1|TRBV7-9
TGTGCCAGCAGCCCTAGCGGGAGGGAGGCCTACAATGAGCAGTTCTTC
CASSPSGREAYNEQFF
>.|TRBD2|TRBJ2-1|TRBV7-3
TGTGCCAGCAGCTTGCCCGGGACTAGCGTTGATGAGCAGTTCTTC
CASSLPGTSVDEQFF
>.|.|TRBJ2-5|TRBV7-2
TGTGCCAGCAGCTTATTCCCTCACGCCGTAGGGGGCCAAGAGACCCAGTACTTC
CASSLFPHAVGGQETQYF
>.|.|TRBJ1-6|TRBV2
TGTGCCAGCGCGGGTCAAGACAATTCACCCCTCCACTTT
CASAGQDNSPLHF
>.|.|TRBJ2-7|TRBV27
TGTGCCAGCAGTCAGCTAGGTGCGAGTTACGAGCAGTACTTC
CASSQLGASYEQYF
>.|.|TRBJ1-1|TRBV7-2
TGTGCCAGCAGCTTCAGTCGCTCCGGGAACACTGAAGCTTTCTTT
CASSFSRSGNTEAFF
>.|TRBD2|TRBJ2-7|TRBV11-3
TGTGCCAGCTCAGGAGGCGGGAGCCCCTCCTACGAGCAGTACTTC
CASSGGGSPSYEQYF